Sequencing of this TCR beta chain was carried out in a study of spatial heterogeneity in lung cancer (dated 2019 in TCRdb). In terms of the full investigation: Beta-chain transcripts were consistently detected in greater numbers than alpha-chain transcripts, which likely reflected higher beta-chain transcript abundance. The study quantitatively compared TCR alpha and beta repertoires across multiple tumor regions, matched nontumor lung and blood in non-small cell lung cancer. In the raw uncorrected reads, each unique combination of TCR and UMI appeared more than ten times on average. At surgery, around 200 tumor regions, approximately 64 matched nontumor lung samples and 56 PBMC samples were TCR-sequenced for both alpha and beta chains. TCR repertoire features were related to nonsynonymous mutation counts determined by whole-exome sequencing of tumor tissue.

Libraries were made using 5' RACE. The sequencer was a NextSeq 500. In the TCR library protocol, a unique molecular identifier was attached to each TCR cDNA molecule so that PCR and sequencing errors could be corrected. In the original analysis: TCR identification, UMI-based error correction and CDR3 extraction were all carried out with Decombinator tools. Expanded TCRs were defined as those above a frequency of 2 per 1,000, corresponding to the top 1% of the tumor frequency distribution. Renyi diversity was calculated using the R vegan package after each repertoire was subsampled 100 times to 5,000 TCRs. CDR3 similarity networks were built from amino acid triplet string-kernel similarity, with CDR3s being connected when pairwise similarity was above 0.82. TCRdb redid the processing of the public reads, applying fastp at Q25 and MiXCR, and retained in-frame beta chains. Every CDR3 protein is listed once, alongside the most common genes and DNA of its rows. TCRdb, not the authors, supplied the V and J calls. Counted in this sample were tens of thousands of distinct CDR3 sequences; roughly 12% of them appeared once. The ten largest clonotypes hold more than 40% of the sample.

The time point label on this specimen signifies: sample taken at primary tumor resection. TCR sequencing used whole RNA extracted from tumor and nontumor lung tissue, or from cryopreserved PBMC samples, without cell sorting. The donors were about 71 patients from the lung TRACERx cohort who had early-stage, untreated non-small cell lung cancer. A patient was chosen for TCR sequencing only when enough RNA was available from at least two tumor regions. Sequences SGDLS (CDR1) and YYNGEE (CDR2) are obtained from the germline V gene. The CDR3 starts with the cysteine, ends with the phenylalanine, and has 13 residues. Only the CDR3 portion is preserved as DNA: 39 bases, with reading frame beginning at the first base. After removal of 0 bases from V and 10 bases from J, the junction retains 6 bases not matched to a gene. Study-wide findings and limitations: Ubiquitous expanded tumor TCRs showed up in blood more often at tumor resection than at routine follow-up. Additional single-cell paired TCR alpha and beta sequencing was considered necessary to confirm, at a functional level, the hypothesis that regional TCRs recognize regional mutations.

On this clonotype itself: The antigen it binds to is not known. No per-base quality is available; no much larger clone lies one base away.

The sequence derives from a male donor with early-stage non-small cell lung cancer. The sequencing here drew on PBMCs, taken at surgery. The chain joins TRBV9 to TRBJ1-1, with TRBD1 matching 7 junction bases. Here the CDR3 is given as CASSVDWAGGAFF. The DNA reads as follows: TGTGCCAGCAGCGTAGACTGGGCAGGGGGAGCTTTCTTT.